Shown below are 29 T cell receptor beta chains from a single sample sequenced in a study of shared clonotypes between healthy human individuals. Using immunoSEQ multiplex PCR, the repertoire was profiled, and TCRdb retains in-frame clones only, with some absent. The data show approximately 600,000 clones, roughly 95% seen once. The naive CD8 fraction comprised CD45RO-negative cells positively selected for CCR7 and excluded terminally differentiated effector memory CD45RA+ cells. Material for sequencing was naive CD8+ T cells sorted from blood. All receptors come from a woman aged 30 to 39 in good health.

On this clone: The sample contains more than one DNA sequence encoding this CDR3. The chain recombines TRBV27 with TRBJ2-7; 9 nucleotides match TRBD1. The germline gives CDR1 MNHEY, CDR2 SMNVEV (reference sequence). This CDR3 comprises 14 residues. The V segment lost 6 bases and the J segment 0 bases; nucleotides outside the gene matches: 3. The CDR3 sequence is CASRPTGGSYEQYF. For the CDR3, the DNA is TGTGCCAGCAGGCCGACAGGGGGCTCCTACGAGCAGTACTTC.

V is TRBV10-3 and J is TRBJ1-2, with a weak D call TRBD1 (5 bases). V lost 7 bases and J lost 7, with 13 bases in between. The germline V gene encodes CDR1 ENHRY and CDR2 SYGVKD. CDR3 length: 12 amino acids. DNA of the CDR3: TGTGCCATCACGCCAGGGAGGAGTGGCTACACCTTC. Translation gives CAITPGRSGYTF.

The V and J genes are TRBV12-5 and TRBJ2-1; perhaps D is TRBD1 or TRBD2 (5 bases each). The germline V gene encodes CDR1 LGHNT and CDR2 FRNRAP. The CDR3 is 14 amino acids. The ends were cut back, 1 base at V and 8 bases at J, with 12 bases in the middle. In DNA form, the CDR3 reads TGTGCTAGTGGTTTGGCGGGGCCGACAGATGAGCAGTTCTTC. Protein: CASGLAGPTDEQFF.

The chain has TRBV9 and TRBJ1-1, with 9 positions matching TRBD1. CDR1 is SGDLS and CDR2 is YYNGEE in the germline V gene. CDR3 length: 17 amino acids. The trim removed 3 bases at V and 1 base at J, leaving 10 bases unmatched. CDR3 region: CASSGGTGRDPNTEAFF. The CDR3 DNA reads TGTGCCAGCAGCGGAGGGACAGGGAGGGACCCGAACACTGAAGCTTTCTTT.

The chain joins TRBV9 to TRBJ1-1; tentative D call: TRBD1 (6 bases). V lost 4 bases and J 10 bases, leaving 14 bases between the germline ends. The CDR3 contains 12 residues. The germline V gene encodes CDR1 SGDLS and CDR2 YYNGEE. DNA for the CDR3: TGTGCCAGCAGCCCGGGGGGCGACGGAGCTTTCTTT. Translated: CASSPGGDGAFF.

To note about this clone: Other DNA sequences from this sample encode an identical CDR3 as well. The V gene is TRBV5-6, the J gene TRBJ2-7; the D is unclear. CDR3 size: 13 residues. Deletions cut 5 bases from V and 1 base from J, with 10 bases between. Germline V gene sequence: CDR1 SGHDT, CDR2 YYEEEE. In DNA, the CDR3 is TGTGCCAGCAGTCCGGGTTCTTCCTACGAGCAGTACTTC. Protein sequence: CASSPGSSYEQYF.

This clone came up once. The chain joins TRBV7-2 to TRBJ2-7; D gene ambiguous. Trimming left V 2 bases short and J 3 bases short, with 8 bases between. The CDR3 sequence is 13 residues long. Germline V gene data show CDR1 as SGHTA and CDR2 as FQGNSA. CDR3 bases: TGTGCCAGCAGCTTACAGCCGAACTACGAGCAGTACTTC. The encoded protein is CASSLQPNYEQYF.

The rearrangement links TRBV2 to TRBJ2-3, with 7 bases matching TRBD1. Germline CDR1 and CDR2: SNHLY and FYNNEI. This CDR3 spans 13 amino acids. The ends lost 4 bases at V and 4 bases at J; junction bases unmatched: 2. The CDR3 DNA reads as TGTGCCAGCAGTGGGGACAGTGCAGATACGCAGTATTTT. Its protein is CASSGDSADTQYF.

The chain combines TRBV5-1 with TRBJ2-5; TRBD1 is a possible D gene (5 bases). Germline V gene sequence: CDR1 SGHRS, CDR2 YFSETQ. V was shortened by 1 base and J by 2 bases, with 12 bases between the two germline ends. This CDR3 contains 15 residues. The CDR3 protein is CASSLTTGPQETQYF. In DNA form, the CDR3 reads TGCGCCAGCAGCTTGACAACAGGACCGCAAGAGACCCAGTACTTC.

The chain's CDR3 is CASSSGGTSYEQYF. DNA of the CDR3: TGTGCCAGCAGCTCGGGGGGAACCTCCTACGAGCAGTACTTC. This chain joins TRBV5-4 and TRBJ2-7; 7 positions match TRBD2. V dropped 3 bases and J dropped 0; count of bases not matched to a gene: 3. The CDR3 loop spans 14 amino acids. Germline V gene lookup returns CDR1 SGHNT and CDR2 YYREEE (reference sequence).

This chain connects TRBV27 to TRBJ2-7; TRBD2 is a possible D gene (5 bases). Germline V gene lookup returns CDR1 MNHEY and CDR2 SMNVEV (reference sequence). The germline V and J ends were trimmed by 0 bases and 7 bases, with 19 bases remaining between them. The CDR3 runs to 16 residues. The CDR3, as DNA: TGTGCCAGCAGTTTATCTCCGGGAACCAACCATAAAGAGCAGTACTTC. Its protein is CASSLSPGTNHKEQYF.

The rearrangement links TRBV10-3 to TRBJ1-1; perhaps TRBD1 as D (5 bases). Looked up from germline, CDR1 is ENHRY and CDR2 is SYGVKD. The CDR3 sequence is 14 residues long. V shed 6 bases and J shed 5 bases, with 16 bases lying between them. The CDR3 protein is CAISPEGIKTEAFF. The CDR3 DNA follows: TGTGCCATCAGCCCAGAGGGGATAAAGACTGAAGCTTTCTTT.

The gene calls are TRBV7-8 and TRBJ2-1; D might be TRBD2 (6 bases). V gave up 5 bases and J gave up 0 bases, with 14 bases separating them. The CDR3 has 16 amino acids. The germline V gene has CDR1 SGHVS and CDR2 FQNEAQ. CDR3 in DNA: TGTGCCAGCAGCCCAAAAGCGGGTAGCTCCTACAATGAGCAGTTCTTC. It encodes CASSPKAGSSYNEQFF.

This chain joins TRBV4-1 and TRBJ2-1; tentatively, D is TRBD1 (6 bases). The CDR3 length is 14 residues. Germline CDR1 and CDR2: MGHRA and YSYEKL. V dropped 1 base and J dropped 9 bases, with 13 bases sitting between them. The CDR3: CASSQGSGGGEQFF. In DNA, the CDR3 is TGCGCCAGCAGCCAAGGTTCTGGGGGCGGTGAGCAGTTCTTC.

This chain uses TRBV5-6 with TRBJ1-1; 7 nucleotides agree with TRBD1. Germline trimming cut 4 bases from V and 1 base from J; bases unmatched to any gene: 4. This CDR3 contains 14 residues. Germline CDR1 SGHDT, CDR2 YYEEEE. CDR3 nucleotide sequence: TGTGCCAGCAGCGGGGGGACAGCGAACACTGAAGCTTTCTTT. It yields the protein CASSGGTANTEAFF.

DNA for the CDR3: TGTGCCAGCAGACGCGAAGAGCAGTACTTC. Amino acid sequence: CASRREEQYF. The chain carries TRBV28 and TRBJ2-7, with no clear D. The CDR3 consists of 10 residues. From germline, CDR1 is MDHEN and CDR2 SYDVKM. The V gene lost 6 bases and the J gene lost 7 bases, with 7 bases spanning the gap.

The chain combines TRBV7-2 with TRBJ1-2; 9 bases are shared with TRBD1. Per the germline V gene, CDR1 is SGHTA and CDR2 is FQGNSA. This CDR3 is 14 amino acids long. The ends lost 5 bases at V and 8 bases at J; junction bases unmatched: 9. The CDR3: CASSVGGTGNGYTF. The CDR3 nucleotides read TGTGCCAGCAGCGTAGGCGGGACAGGGAACGGCTACACCTTC.

The chain carries TRBV28 and TRBJ2-7; the D call may be TRBD1 or TRBD2 (5 bases each). There are 13 residues in the CDR3. V lost 6 bases to trimming and J lost 3 bases, with 12 bases between them. CDR1 and CDR2 (germline): MDHEN, SYDVKM. CDR3 region: CASRDVGDYEQYF. In DNA, the CDR3 is TGTGCCAGCAGAGACGTGGGGGACTACGAGCAGTACTTC.

The chain joins TRBV4-1 to TRBJ2-5, with 12 positions matching TRBD1. The J call may be wrong; the DNA end is better matched by TRBJ2-7. The CDR3 extends over 15 amino acids. In germline, CDR1 is MGHRA, CDR2 YSYEKL. Written as DNA, the CDR3 is TGCGCCAGCAGCCGAGGGACAGGGGGCTTCTACGAGCAGTACTTC. Amino acid sequence: CASSRGTGGFYEQYF.

This clone was picked up one time. The chain employs TRBV6-6 and TRBJ2-7, with TRBD1 matching over 12 bases. V dropped 5 bases and J dropped 5; count of bases not matched to a gene: 7. Looked up from germline, CDR1 is MNHNY and CDR2 is SVGAGI (reference sequence). The CDR3 is 15 residues long. The CDR3 nucleotides read TGTGCCAGCAGTCCACGGGACAGGGGGCCCCACGAGCAGTACTTC. It encodes CASSPRDRGPHEQYF.

This rearrangement joins TRBV28 to TRBJ2-7; 8 nucleotides agree with TRBD1. V was pared by 0 bases and J by 0 bases, with 1 base of the junction left unmatched. The germline V gene has CDR1 MDHEN and CDR2 SYDVKM. This CDR3 has 15 residues. CDR3 DNA sequence: TGTGCCAGCAGTTTATGGACAGGGGTCTCCTACGAGCAGTACTTC. Amino acids: CASSLWTGVSYEQYF.

The J gene is TRBJ1-2, the V gene TRBV7-9; 7 bases agree with TRBD1. The CDR3 spans 14 residues. Germline values: CDR1 SEHNR, CDR2 FQNEAQ (reference sequence). With V trimmed by 0 bases and J by 5 bases, 3 bases remained unmatched. The CDR3 sequence is CASSLADRIYGYTF. CDR3 nucleotides: TGTGCCAGCAGCTTAGCGGACAGGATTTATGGCTACACCTTC.

The CDR3 protein is CASTPVSYGNQPQHF. The CDR3 DNA reads as TGTGCCAGTACCCCAGTATCATACGGCAATCAGCCCCAGCATTTT. This chain links TRBV19 with TRBJ1-5; D remains ambiguous. The CDR3 extends over 15 amino acids. V was pared by 7 bases and J by 2 bases, with 15 bases between. Germline V gene lookup returns CDR1 LNHDA and CDR2 SQIVND (reference sequence).

V and J are TRBV7-7 and TRBJ2-7; TRBD2 aligns across 12 bases. Germline V gene data show CDR1 as SSHAT and CDR2 as FNYEAQ (reference sequence). The CDR3 is made up of 18 amino acids. V shed 5 bases and J 2 bases; nucleotides not matched to a gene: 13. The CDR3 region has the DNA TGTGCCAGCAGCCCGAGACTAGCGGGAGCGAAATCGACCTACGAGCAGTACTTC. Its protein is CASSPRLAGAKSTYEQYF. Drawing the rest from reference TRBV7-7 and TRBJ2-7, the complete variable domain is GAGVSQSPRYKVTKRGQDVTLRCDPISSHATLYWYQQALGQGPEFLTYFNYEAQPDKSGLPSDRFSAERPEGSISTLTIQRTEQRDSAMYRCASSPRLAGAKSTYEQYFGPGTRLTVT.

The chain is built from TRBV5-6 and TRBJ2-1, with TRBD2 matching over 10 bases. V shed 0 bases, J shed 8 bases, and the junction held 14 bases outside the gene matches. Germline V gene sequence: CDR1 SGHDT, CDR2 YYEEEE. The CDR3 runs 18 residues. The CDR3 here is CASSLASFGLAGDHEQFF. For the CDR3, the DNA is TGTGCCAGCAGCTTGGCCTCATTCGGGCTAGCGGGAGACCATGAGCAGTTCTTC.

J is TRBJ1-1 and V is TRBV27; 8 bases match TRBD1. Germline values: CDR1 MNHEY, CDR2 SMNVEV (reference sequence). With V trimmed by 3 bases and J by 4 bases, 7 bases remained unmatched. This CDR3 is built from 15 residues. Written as DNA, the CDR3 is TGTGCCAGCAGTTTCGTCCCAGGGGGCCTCACTGAAGCTTTCTTT. The encoded protein is CASSFVPGGLTEAFF.

The chain joins TRBV5-1 to TRBJ2-1, with D unclear. Germline-derived CDR1 and CDR2 are SGHRS and YFSETQ. V lost 7 bases and J lost 0, with 17 bases in between. There are 16 residues in the CDR3. In nucleotides, the CDR3 is TGCGCCAGCGGAGAAATCTCCAGACGCTCCTACAATGAGCAGTTCTTC. Translation gives CASGEISRRSYNEQFF.

V usage is TRBV11-2 and J usage is TRBJ1-3; 9 nucleotides align to TRBD1. Germline trimming cut 5 bases from V and 3 bases from J; bases unmatched to any gene: 8. CDR3 size: 16 residues. Germline V gene data show CDR1 as SGHAT and CDR2 as FQNNGV. Here the CDR3 reads CASSPRDRVVGNTIYF. The DNA for the CDR3 is TGTGCCAGCAGCCCGCGGGACAGGGTTGTTGGAAACACCATATATTTT.

The rearrangement links TRBV30 to TRBJ2-3, with D unresolved. This CDR3 spans 14 amino acids. Looked up from germline, CDR1 is GTSNPN and CDR2 is SVGIG (reference sequence). V was cut by 0 bases and J by 2 bases, with 9 bases left in between. CDR3 sequence reads: CAWSVVWTTDTQYF. The CDR3 coding sequence is TGTGCCTGGAGTGTAGTTTGGACCACAGATACGCAGTATTTT.